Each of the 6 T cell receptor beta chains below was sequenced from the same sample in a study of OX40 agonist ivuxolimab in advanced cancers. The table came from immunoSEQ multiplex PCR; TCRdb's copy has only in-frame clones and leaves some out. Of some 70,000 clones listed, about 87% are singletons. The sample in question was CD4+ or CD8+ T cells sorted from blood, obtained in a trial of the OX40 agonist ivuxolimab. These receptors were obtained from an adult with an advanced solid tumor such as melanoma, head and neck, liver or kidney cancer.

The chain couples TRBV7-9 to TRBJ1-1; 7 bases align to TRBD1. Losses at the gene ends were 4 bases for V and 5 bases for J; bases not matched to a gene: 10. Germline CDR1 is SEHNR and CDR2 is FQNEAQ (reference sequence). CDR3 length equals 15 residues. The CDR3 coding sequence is TGTGCCAGCAGCTGGACAGGAGGCTATGGGACTGAAGCTTTCTTT. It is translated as CASSWTGGYGTEAFF. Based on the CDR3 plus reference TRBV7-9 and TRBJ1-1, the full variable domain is DTGVSQNPRHKITKRGQNVTFRCDPISEHNRLYWYRQTLGQGPEFLTYFQNEAQLEKSRLLSDRFSAERPKGSFSTLEIQRTEQGDSAMYLCASSWTGGYGTEAFFGQGTRLTVV.

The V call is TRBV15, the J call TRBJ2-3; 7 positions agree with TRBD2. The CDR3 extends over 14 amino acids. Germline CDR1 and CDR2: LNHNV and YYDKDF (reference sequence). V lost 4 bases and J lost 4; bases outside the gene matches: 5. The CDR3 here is CATSTSSGADTQYF. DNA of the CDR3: TGTGCCACCAGCACCTCTAGCGGAGCAGATACGCAGTATTTT.

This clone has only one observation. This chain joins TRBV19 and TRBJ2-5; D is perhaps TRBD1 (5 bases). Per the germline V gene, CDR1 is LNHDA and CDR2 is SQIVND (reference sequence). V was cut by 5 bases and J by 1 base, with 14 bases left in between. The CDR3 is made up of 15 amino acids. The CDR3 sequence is CASSSMDTIQETQYF. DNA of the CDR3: TGTGCCAGTAGTTCAATGGACACGATCCAAGAGACCCAGTACTTC.

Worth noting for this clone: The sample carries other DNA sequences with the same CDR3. Here the CDR3 DNA reads TGTGCCAGCTCACCACCGACAGGGGGTAACACCGGGGAGCTGTTTTTT. The encoded protein is CASSPPTGGNTGELFF. The chain couples TRBV18 to TRBJ2-2; TRBD1 matches at 9 bases. V gave up 0 bases and J gave up 2 bases; unmatched junction bases: 1. This CDR3 comprises 16 residues. Germline V lookup: CDR1 KGHSH, CDR2 LQKENI.

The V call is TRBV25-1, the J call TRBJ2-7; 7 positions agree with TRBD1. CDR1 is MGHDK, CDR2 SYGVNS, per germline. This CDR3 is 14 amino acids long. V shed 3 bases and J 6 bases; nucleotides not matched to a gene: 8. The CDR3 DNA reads TGTGCCAGCAGTGAGCCCAGACAGGGTATCGAGCAGTACTTC. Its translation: CASSEPRQGIEQYF.

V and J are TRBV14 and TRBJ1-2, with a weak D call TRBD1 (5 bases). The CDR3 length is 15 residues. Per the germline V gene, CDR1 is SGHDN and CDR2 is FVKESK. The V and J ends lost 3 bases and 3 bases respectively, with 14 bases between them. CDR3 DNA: TGTGCCAGCAGCCAGCAAACGGGACCAGACTATGGCTACACCTTC. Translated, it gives CASSQQTGPDYGYTF.